This T cell receptor (beta chain) stems from a study of ipilimumab plus nivolumab after autologous stem cell transplantation. This CDR3 region has 16 residues. Germline V lookup: CDR1 SGDLS, CDR2 YYNGEE. V was shortened by 4 bases and J by 1 base, with 16 bases between the two germline ends. Data came from immunoSEQ multiplex PCR; TCRdb stores just in-frame clones and leaves some out. The sample records about 84,000 clones, 83% being singletons. Material: PBMCs, obtained in a trial of ipilimumab plus nivolumab as post-transplant consolidation. The chain employs TRBV9 and TRBJ2-3; unclear D gene. The receptor was isolated from a male donor with diffuse large B-cell lymphoma. The chain's CDR3 is CASSSPLGAGTDTQYF. DNA for the CDR3: TGTGCCAGCAGCAGCCCTCTTGGCGCAGGCACAGATACGCAGTATTTT.